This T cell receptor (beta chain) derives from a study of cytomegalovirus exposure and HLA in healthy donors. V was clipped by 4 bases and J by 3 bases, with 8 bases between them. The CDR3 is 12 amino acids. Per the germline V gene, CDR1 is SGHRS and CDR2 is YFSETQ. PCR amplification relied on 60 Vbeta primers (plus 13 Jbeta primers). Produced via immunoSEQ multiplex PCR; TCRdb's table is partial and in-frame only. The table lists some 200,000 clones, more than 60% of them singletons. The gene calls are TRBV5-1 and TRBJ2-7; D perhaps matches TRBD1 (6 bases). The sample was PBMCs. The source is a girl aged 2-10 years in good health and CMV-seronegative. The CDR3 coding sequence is TGCGCCAGCAGCGTACAGGGCTACGAGCAGTACTTC. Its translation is CASSVQGYEQYF.